This entry describes one TCR gamma chain. Its binding antigen is unknown. This DNA translates differently at residue 6 from the TCRdb protein, which is that of a much larger clone; a read error is likely, and the protein shown is the DNA's own translation. This sample is part of a study of fetal and pediatric gammadelta thymocytes (dated by TCRdb to the early 2020s). For the study in its entirety: The bulk gammadelta thymocyte repertoires combined previously published and newly generated, unpublished data and were used to strengthen a single-cell study of gammadelta thymocyte development. A total of roughly 10 subjects, comprising 3 fetal thymus donors and 7 pediatric thymus donors, were covered by the bulk gammadelta thymocyte repertoire set. To increase subject numbers and strengthen the CDR3 publicity analysis, bulk TCR repertoire data were added. Unpublished data were combined with previously published data (refs 27,28) to make up the bulk gammadelta thymocyte repertoires. The paper as a whole reports these results and caveats: Compared with post-natal repertoires, fetal gammadelta thymocyte repertoires had previously been reported to be enriched for TRDV2, TRGV8 and TRGV9 usage, low N additions and public CDR3s.

Fetal thymuses were obtained from elective pregnancy terminations performed in Singapore for socio-psychological reasons at 14 to 22 weeks estimated gestational age. All fetuses were assessed as structurally normal by ultrasound before termination and by gross morphological examination after termination. Thymocytes were stained with Zombie NIR viability dye and antibodies against CD3 (UCHT1), TCRgammadelta (11F2), TCRVgamma9 (IMMU360) and TCRVdelta2 (IMMU389). From human fetal and pediatric thymuses, sorted Vgamma9Vdelta2 and nonVgamma9Vdelta2 gammadelta thymocytes were used to generate bulk TRD and TRG CDR3 repertoires separately. Thymic cell suspensions from fetal and post-natal thymuses were prepared as previously described. NonVgamma9Vdelta2 thymocytes were sorted as CD3+ gammadeltaTCR+ cells lacking the Vgamma9+Vdelta2+ phenotype. A FACS Aria III cell sorter (BD Biosciences) was used to carry out the cell sorting.

The germline V gene (reference sequence) yields GITISATS for CDR1 and ISYDGTV for CDR2. After removal of 2 bases from V and 3 bases from J, the junction retains 4 bases not matched to a gene. From its cysteine to its phenylalanine, the CDR3 spans 13 amino acids. CDR3 DNA is the only sequence kept; it has 39 bases, read in frame from the first base. Sequencing was performed on an Illumina MiSeq. Processing in the source paper ran as follows. For publicity analysis, the Vgamma9Vdelta2 and nonVgamma9Vdelta2 bulk CDR3 files were merged for each subject into one combined repertoire per subject. CDR3 publicity was given a score from 0 to 19 by checking each amino acid sequence across 9 single-cell datasets and nine to eleven bulk repertoires with base R and dplyr. TCRdb reran clone calling on the public reads with CATT; rows sharing one DNA sequence were then combined. TCRdb's processing, not the authors', yielded these V and J calls. The sample table records fewer than 200 gamma-chain clones; around 1.2% of these occur just once. The ten biggest clones cover approximately 50% of the sample.

The sequence is built from TRGV9 and TRGJ1 or TRGJ2. The sample consisted of non-Vgamma9Vdelta2 gamma-delta T cells from the thymus. According to the study, the label for this sample's cell subset or site signals: CD3+gammadeltaTCR+ thymocytes not co-expressing Vgamma9 and Vdelta2. This TCR was recovered from a human fetus. CDR3 region: CALWEGLYYKKLF. The sequence in DNA is TGTGCCTTGTGGGAGGGGCTTTATTATAAGAAACTCTTT.